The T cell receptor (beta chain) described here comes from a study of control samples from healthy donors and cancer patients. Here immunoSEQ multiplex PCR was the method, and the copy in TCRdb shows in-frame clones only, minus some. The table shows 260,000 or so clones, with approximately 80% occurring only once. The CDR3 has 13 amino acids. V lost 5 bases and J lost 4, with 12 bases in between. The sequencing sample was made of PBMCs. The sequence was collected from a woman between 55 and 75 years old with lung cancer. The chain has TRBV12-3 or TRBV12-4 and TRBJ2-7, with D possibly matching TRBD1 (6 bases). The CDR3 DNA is TGTGCCAGCAGTCTTGGACAGACTTACGAGCAGTACTTC. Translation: CASSLGQTYEQYF.